These 18 T cell receptor beta chains were sequenced from one sample in a study of cytomegalovirus exposure and HLA in healthy donors. PCR employed 60 Vbeta and 13 Jbeta primers. Using immunoSEQ multiplex PCR, the repertoire was profiled, and TCRdb retains in-frame clones only, with some absent. Of about 210,000 clones detected, about 80% appear once; the ten largest clones hold 6%. Specimen: PBMCs. These receptors came from a man aged 35-49 years in good health and CMV-seropositive.

This clone was observed once. V is TRBV11-1 and J is TRBJ2-7; TRBD2 agrees at 10 bases. From germline, CDR1 is SGHAT and CDR2 FQDESV (reference sequence). The CDR3 sequence is 14 residues long. The junction had 8 bases not matched to a gene; V was cut back by 5 bases and J by 7 bases. This CDR3 reads CASSRSRTSGEQYF. The CDR3 DNA reads as TGTGCCAGCAGCCGTAGTCGGACTAGCGGAGAGCAGTACTTC.

The J gene is TRBJ1-1, the V gene TRBV5-4; D ambiguous. The CDR3 sequence is 15 residues long. The ends were cut back, 0 bases at V and 0 bases at J, with 9 bases in the middle. The germline gives CDR1 SGHNT, CDR2 YYREEE (reference sequence). DNA for the CDR3: TGTGCCAGCAGCTTGGCAGAGGGAATGAACACTGAAGCTTTCTTT. Protein: CASSLAEGMNTEAFF.

This clone was detected a few times. The chain has TRBV25-1 and TRBJ1-4; maybe TRBD1 (6 bases). The V gene's germline CDR1 is MGHDK and CDR2 SYGVNS. V was cut by 3 bases and J by 3 bases, with 11 bases left in between. The CDR3 has 15 residues. CDR3 DNA sequence: TGTGCCAGCAGTGATCCGGGGGGCGCTAATGAAAAACTGTTTTTT. It translates to CASSDPGGANEKLFF.

The rearrangement joins TRBV6-1 to TRBJ2-7; TRBD2 agrees at 8 bases. The germline gives CDR1 MNHNS, CDR2 SASEGT. The CDR3 is 16 amino acids. Trimming removed 2 bases from V and 6 bases from J; junction bases left unmatched: 12. The CDR3 DNA sequence: TGTGCCAGCAGTGAATCAGTAGGACTAGCTACGGCCGAGCAGTACGTC. Protein sequence: CASSESVGLATAEQYV.

The rearrangement uses TRBV21-1 and TRBJ2-7; the listed D gene, TRBD2, was not tested against the DNA. TRBV21-1 constitutes a pseudogene. The CDR3 covers 14 residues. The CDR3, as DNA: TGTGCCAGCAGCCCGACTAGCGACTCCTACGAGCAGTACGTC. Its translation: CASSPTSDSYEQYV.

This clone was seen once. The rearrangement uses TRBV2 and TRBJ2-7; 9 nucleotides match TRBD1. This CDR3 is built from 14 residues. The V gene's germline CDR1 is SNHLY and CDR2 FYNNEI. V shed 7 bases and J 5 bases; nucleotides not matched to a gene: 9. CDR3 sequence: CASTAGQGYHEQYF. DNA for the CDR3: TGTGCCAGCACCGCGGGACAGGGCTACCACGAGCAGTACTTC. Variable domain in full (rest from reference TRBV2 and TRBJ2-7): EPEVTQTPSHQVTQMGQEVILRCVPISNHLYFYWYRQILGQKVEFLVSFYNNEISEKSEIFDDQFSVERPDGSNFTLKIRSTKLEDSAMYFCASTAGQGYHEQYFGPGTRLTVT.

The rearrangement joins TRBV9 to TRBJ2-7; 7 nucleotides agree with TRBD1. The junction had 10 bases not matched to a gene; V was cut back by 5 bases and J by 5 bases. This CDR3 spans 14 amino acids. Per the germline V gene, CDR1 is SGDLS and CDR2 is YYNGEE. The CDR3: CASSEGQPRDEQYF. The DNA of the CDR3 is TGTGCCAGCAGTGAGGGACAGCCCAGGGACGAGCAGTACTTC.

V is TRBV9 and J is TRBJ2-5, with TRBD1 matching 12 bases. The trim removed 2 bases at V and 2 bases at J, leaving 4 bases unmatched. Germline lookup yields CDR1 SGDLS and CDR2 YYNGEE. The CDR3 extends over 16 amino acids. Here the CDR3 DNA reads TGTGCCAGCAGCGTGGGACAGGGGGCCATACAAGAGACCCAGTACTTC. Translation gives CASSVGQGAIQETQYF.

This chain links TRBV5-6 with TRBJ2-7; 7 bases align to TRBD1. The CDR3 has 13 amino acids. The germline gives CDR1 SGHDT, CDR2 YYEEEE. Trimming at V came to 4 bases and at J to 5 bases, leaving 6 bases not matched to a gene. The CDR3 here is CASSLIGTDEQYF. CDR3 DNA: TGTGCCAGCAGCCTGATCGGGACAGACGAGCAGTACTTC. The full variable domain, with the rest looked up from reference TRBV5-6 and TRBJ2-7, is DAGVTQSPTHLIKTRGQQVTLRCSPKSGHDTVSWYQQALGQGPQFIFQYYEEEERQRGNFPDRFSGHQFPNYSSELNVNALLLGDSALYLCASSLIGTDEQYFGPGTRLTVT.

This clone has more than one count but fewer than ten. The rearrangement uses TRBV4-2 and TRBJ2-5; possibly TRBD1 for D (7 bases). V gave up 0 bases and J gave up 3 bases, with 17 bases separating them. CDR1 and CDR2 from the germline V gene are LGHNA and YNFKEQ. The CDR3 contains 17 residues. Here the CDR3 reads CASSQDAGRGAEETQYF. The CDR3 DNA sequence: TGTGCCAGCAGCCAAGATGCGGGCAGGGGGGCGGAAGAGACCCAGTACTTC.

Remarks on this clone: Within the sample, other DNA sequences also encode this same CDR3. CDR3 loop: CASSFYRGRDSPLHF. CDR3 coding DNA: TGTGCCAGCAGTTTCTACAGGGGGCGGGATTCACCCCTCCACTTT. The V and J genes are TRBV27 and TRBJ1-6, with TRBD1 identical over 9 bases. The junction had 5 bases not matched to a gene; V was cut back by 3 bases and J by 8 bases. This CDR3 is 15 amino acids long. Germline V gene lookup returns CDR1 MNHEY and CDR2 SMNVEV (reference sequence).

This clone occurred a few times. The chain has TRBV6-5 and TRBJ2-7; 7 bases agree with TRBD1. The CDR3 is 14 amino acids. With V trimmed by 1 base and J by 1 base, 1 base remained unmatched. Germline-derived CDR1 and CDR2 are MNHEY and SVGAGI. The chain's CDR3 is CASSYLGQSYEQYF. The CDR3 nucleotides read TGTGCCAGCAGTTACTTGGGACAGTCCTACGAGCAGTACTTC.

The genes are TRBV4-1 and TRBJ1-2; 7 positions match TRBD1. CDR3 length: 15 residues. Germline CDR1 MGHRA, CDR2 YSYEKL. Germline trimming cut 1 base from V and 3 bases from J; bases unmatched to any gene: 5. The CDR3 coding sequence is TGCGCCAGCAGCCAAGGGCCAGGGGGTGACTATGGCTACACCTTC. Its protein product is CASSQGPGGDYGYTF.

This chain uses TRBV6-1 with TRBJ1-5; the D is unclear. Between the trimmed V and J ends, which lost 3 bases and 2 bases, there was a span of 8 bases. CDR1 and CDR2 (germline): MNHNS, SASEGT. The CDR3 is 14 residues long. CDR3 in amino acids: CASSDEGGNQPQHF. The CDR3 DNA sequence: TGTGCCAGCAGTGATGAGGGAGGCAATCAGCCCCAGCATTTT.

The genes are TRBV6-1 and TRBJ1-1, with D unclear. From germline, CDR1 is MNHNS and CDR2 SASEGT. V dropped 2 bases and J dropped 0 bases, with 10 bases sitting between them. The CDR3 spans 15 residues. CDR3 sequence reads: CASSEYPRMNTEAFF. The CDR3 DNA follows: TGTGCCAGCAGTGAATACCCGAGGATGAACACTGAAGCTTTCTTT.

The chain has TRBV2 and TRBJ2-2; tentatively, D is TRBD1 (5 bases). CDR3 length equals 14 residues. Per germline, CDR1 SNHLY and CDR2 FYNNEI. Deletions cut 10 bases from V and 1 base from J, with 13 bases between. The CDR3 loop reads CATTIDRNTGELFF. The CDR3 DNA reads TGTGCCACCACTATCGACAGGAACACCGGGGAGCTGTTTTTT.

In the case of this clone: At one of its ends the junction is not consistent with the germline gene, which may arise from a read error. The rearrangement joins TRBV18 to TRBJ1-1, with 9 bases lining up with TRBD1. Looked up from germline, CDR1 is KGHSH and CDR2 is LQKENI. The CDR3 totals 16 residues. CDR3 loop: CASSPRGQGVKTEAFF. CDR3 in DNA: TGTGCCAGCTCACCGCGGGGACAGGGAGTGAAGACTGAAGCTTTCTTT.

The chain couples TRBV29-1 to TRBJ2-7; 9 bases align to TRBD1. CDR1 is SQVTM and CDR2 is ANQGSEA in the germline V gene. This CDR3 is built from 12 residues. The trim removed 7 bases at V and 2 bases at J, leaving 3 bases unmatched. DNA for the CDR3: TGCAGCGCTGGACAGGGGACCTACGAGCAGTACTTC. It codes for CSAGQGTYEQYF.